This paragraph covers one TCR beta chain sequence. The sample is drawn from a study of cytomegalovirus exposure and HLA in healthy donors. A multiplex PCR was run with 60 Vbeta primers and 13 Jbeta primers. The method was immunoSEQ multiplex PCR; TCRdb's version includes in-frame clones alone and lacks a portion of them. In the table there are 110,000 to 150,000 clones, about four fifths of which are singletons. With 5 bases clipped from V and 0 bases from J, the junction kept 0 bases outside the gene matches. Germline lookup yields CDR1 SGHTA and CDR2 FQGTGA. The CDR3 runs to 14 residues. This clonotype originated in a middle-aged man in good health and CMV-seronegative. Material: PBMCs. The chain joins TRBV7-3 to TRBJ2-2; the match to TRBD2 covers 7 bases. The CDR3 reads CASSGGANTGELFF. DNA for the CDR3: TGTGCCAGCAGCGGGGGGGCGAACACCGGGGAGCTGTTTTTT.